This T cell receptor (beta chain) stems from a study of response to subunit inactivated influenza vaccine. Whole-study results and caveats: It was suggested by the authors that few new T cells are recruited by each seasonal influenza vaccination.

About this clonotype: The antigen is not known.

From the RT-PCR reads, TCRdb called clonotypes with MiXCR, one entry per CDR3 protein. This table holds 630,000 or so distinct CDR3 sequences, more than 15% found once. The CDR3 is 14 residues long. Germline lookup yields CDR1 SGHKS and CDR2 YYEKEE (reference sequence). The ends lost 9 bases at V and 0 bases at J; junction bases unmatched: 6. Material: PBMCs from blood, obtained less than 13 days after vaccination. This clonotype was obtained from a man aged 45-65 years who received an inactivated influenza vaccine. The chain links TRBV5-5 to TRBJ2-5; 9 bases map to TRBD2. The CDR3 sequence is CATSGTSNQETQYF. The CDR3 DNA follows: TGTGCCACTTCCGGGACTAGCAACCAAGAGACCCAGTACTTC. The whole variable domain, remainder taken from reference TRBV5-5 and TRBJ2-5, is DAGVTQSPTHLIKTRGQQVTLRCSPISGHKSVSWYQQVLGQGPQFIFQYYEKEERGRGNFPDRFSARQFPNYSSELNVNALLLGDSALYLCATSGTSNQETQYFGPGTRLLVL.